These T cell receptor beta chains were read from a single sample in a study of T-cell reconstitution after alpha-beta-depleted transplantation in children. MiXCR, applied by TCRdb to the PCR reads, yields one record per CDR3 protein. This table has fewer than 750,000 distinct CDR3 sequences, 25% to 30% appearing once. The sequencing used PBMCs, collected before TCRalphabeta/CD19-depleted stem cell transplant. Receptor source: a boy younger than two with Wiskott-Aldrich syndrome, due to receive a stem cell transplant. Each CDR3 is given with its conserved first and last residue. A D gene is named only where the DNA matches it firmly. Size is stated for part of the rows, as once, few or many counts, or as a class when the clone is expanded.

>TRBV11-2|NA|TRBJ2-6|once
NA
CASSSRVAGGAF
>TRBV5-1|TRBD1|TRBJ1-1|NA
TGCGCCAGCAGAGGACAGGGGGGGATGAACACTGAAGCTTTCTTT
CASRGQGGMNTEAFF
>TRBV5-1|TRBD1|TRBJ2-5|NA
TGCGCCAGCAGCTTGGGAGACAGGGAGTACCAAGAGACCCAGTACTTC
CASSLGDREYQETQYF
>TRBV6-1|NA|TRBJ2-1|NA
TGTGCCAGCTGGACGGGGCTATACAATGAGCAGTTCTTC
CASWTGLYNEQFF
>TRBV27|NA|TRBJ2-2|many
TGTGCCAGCAGCTTACTGGCCAACACCGGGGAGCTGTTTTTT
CASSLLANTGELFF
>TRBV29-1|NA|TRBJ1-2|NA
TGCAGCGTTGTCGACTTACAGGGTTATGGCTACACCTTC
CSVVDLQGYGYTF
>TRBV28|TRBD2|TRBJ2-7|NA
TGTGCCAGCAGGGAACAGGGACTAGCGGGAAACGAGCAGTACTTC
CASREQGLAGNEQYF
>TRBV7-3|NA|TRBJ2-6|NA
TGTGCCAGCAGCTTAACCTCCTTGGCTGGGGCCAACGTCCTGACTTTC
CASSLTSLAGANVLTF
>TRBV12-3/TRBV12-4|NA|TRBJ1-6|few
TGTGCCAGCAGTTTAGCCGGGGGACCTTCACCCCTCCACTTT
CASSLAGGPSPLHF
>TRBV5-1|TRBD2|TRBJ2-2|NA
TGCGCCAGCAGCTCGGGACTAGCGGGAGTAAACACCGGGGAGCTGTTTTTT
CASSSGLAGVNTGELFF
>TRBV10-3|NA|TRBJ2-7|few
TGTGCCATCAGTGAGACAAGCTACGAGCAGTACTTC
CAISETSYEQYF
>TRBV29-1|TRBD1|TRBJ2-2|NA
TGCAGCGTCCGGGACAGGGAAAACACCGGGGAGCTGTTTTTT
CSVRDRENTGELFF
>TRBV5-1|TRBD1|TRBJ1-1|NA
TGCGCCAGCAGCCCGACAGGGACCCGCACTGAAGCTTTCTTT
CASSPTGTRTEAFF